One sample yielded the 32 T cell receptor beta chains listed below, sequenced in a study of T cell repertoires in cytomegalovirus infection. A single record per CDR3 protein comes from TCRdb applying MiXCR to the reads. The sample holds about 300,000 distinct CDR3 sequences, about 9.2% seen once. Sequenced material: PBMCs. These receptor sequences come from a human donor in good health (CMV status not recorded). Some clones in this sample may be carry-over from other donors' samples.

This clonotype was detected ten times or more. The CDR3 nucleotides are TGTGCCAGCAGCTTAGGTCCGGGGGCTGGAAACACCATATATTTT. Its protein is CASSLGPGAGNTIYF. V gene TRBV7-2 combines with J gene TRBJ1-3; possible D gene TRBD1, 5 bases. Deletions cut 1 base from V and 2 bases from J, with 9 bases between. Germline-derived CDR1 and CDR2 are SGHTA and FQGNSA. CDR3 length: 15 amino acids.

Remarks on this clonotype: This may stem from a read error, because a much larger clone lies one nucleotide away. The DNA for the CDR3 is TGTGCCAGCACCCAGTGGGGGAAACGCGATCAGCCCCAGCATTTT. It encodes CASTQWGKRDQPQHF. This sequence joins TRBV28 and TRBJ1-5; D possibly corresponds to TRBD1 (5 bases). The V end lost 7 bases, the J end lost 5 bases, and 18 bases lay between the germline ends. This CDR3 comprises 15 residues. Germline CDR1 reads MDHEN; CDR2 reads SYDVKM.

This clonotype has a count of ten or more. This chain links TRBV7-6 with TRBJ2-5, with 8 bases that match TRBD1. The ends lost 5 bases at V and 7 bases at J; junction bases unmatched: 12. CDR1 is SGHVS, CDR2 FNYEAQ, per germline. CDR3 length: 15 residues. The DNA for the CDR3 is TGTGCCAGCAGCGGACGTCGGACAGGGACGATGACCCAGTACTTC. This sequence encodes CASSGRRTGTMTQYF. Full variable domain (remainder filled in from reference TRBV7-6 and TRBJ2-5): GAGVSQSPRYKVTKRGQDVALRCDPISGHVSLYWYRQALGQGPEFLTYFNYEAQQDKSGLPNDRFSAERPEGSISTLTIQRTEQRDSAMYRCASSGRRTGTMTQYFGPGTRLLVL.

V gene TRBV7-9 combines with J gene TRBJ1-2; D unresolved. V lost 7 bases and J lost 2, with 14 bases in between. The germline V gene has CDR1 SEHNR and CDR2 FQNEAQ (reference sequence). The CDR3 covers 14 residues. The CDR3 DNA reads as TGTGCCAGCACCCCTAACCCGGGAAACTATGGCTACACCTTC. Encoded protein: CASTPNPGNYGYTF.

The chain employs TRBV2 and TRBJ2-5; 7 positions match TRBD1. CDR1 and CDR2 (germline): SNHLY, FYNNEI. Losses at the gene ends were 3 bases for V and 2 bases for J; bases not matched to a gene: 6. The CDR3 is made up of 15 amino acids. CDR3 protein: CASSEGRGQQETQYF. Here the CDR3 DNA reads TGTGCCAGCAGTGAGGGACGGGGACAGCAAGAGACCCAGTACTTC.

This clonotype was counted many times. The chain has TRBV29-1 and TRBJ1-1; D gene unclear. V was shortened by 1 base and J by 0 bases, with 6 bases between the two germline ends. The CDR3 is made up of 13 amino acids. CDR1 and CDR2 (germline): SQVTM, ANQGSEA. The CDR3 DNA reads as TGCAGCGTTGAAGGGGGTATGAACACTGAAGCTTTCTTT. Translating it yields CSVEGGMNTEAFF.

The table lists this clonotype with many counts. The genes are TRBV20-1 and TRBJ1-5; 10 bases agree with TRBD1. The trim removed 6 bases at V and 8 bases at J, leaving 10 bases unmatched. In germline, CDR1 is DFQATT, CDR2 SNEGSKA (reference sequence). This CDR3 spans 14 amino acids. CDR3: CSAREGQGREPQHF. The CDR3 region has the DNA TGCAGTGCAAGGGAGGGACAGGGGCGGGAGCCCCAGCATTTT.

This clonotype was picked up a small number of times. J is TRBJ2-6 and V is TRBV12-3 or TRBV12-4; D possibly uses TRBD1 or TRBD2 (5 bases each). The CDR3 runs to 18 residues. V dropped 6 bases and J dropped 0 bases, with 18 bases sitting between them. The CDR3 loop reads CASRGTAADYSGANVLTF. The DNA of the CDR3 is TGTGCCAGCAGAGGGACCGCGGCAGACTACTCTGGGGCCAACGTCCTGACTTTC.

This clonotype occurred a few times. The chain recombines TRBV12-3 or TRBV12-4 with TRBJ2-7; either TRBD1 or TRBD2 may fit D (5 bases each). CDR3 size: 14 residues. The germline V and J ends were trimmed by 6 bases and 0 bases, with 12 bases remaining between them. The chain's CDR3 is CASSLGEFSYEQYF. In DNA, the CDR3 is TGTGCCAGCAGCCTAGGGGAGTTCTCCTACGAGCAGTACTTC.

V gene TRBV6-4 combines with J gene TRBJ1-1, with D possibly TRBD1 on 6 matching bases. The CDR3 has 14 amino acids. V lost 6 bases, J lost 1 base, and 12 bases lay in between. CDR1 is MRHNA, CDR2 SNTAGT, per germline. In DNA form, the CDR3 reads TGTGCCAGCAGCCCGGGGACACCGAACACTGAAGCTTTCTTT. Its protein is CASSPGTPNTEAFF.

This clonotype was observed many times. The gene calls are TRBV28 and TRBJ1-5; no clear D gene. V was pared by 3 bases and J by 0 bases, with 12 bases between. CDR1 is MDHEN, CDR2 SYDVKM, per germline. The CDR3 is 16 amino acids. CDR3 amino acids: CASSLFADYSNQPQHF. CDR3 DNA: TGTGCCAGCAGTTTGTTTGCAGACTATAGCAATCAGCCCCAGCATTTT.

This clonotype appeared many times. In nucleotides, the CDR3 is TGTGCCAGCAGGGGAAGCGGGGGAGCAGATACGCAGTATTTT. Protein product: CASRGSGGADTQYF. This rearrangement joins TRBV28 to TRBJ2-3, with 8 bases matching TRBD2. The V gene's germline CDR1 is MDHEN and CDR2 SYDVKM. The CDR3 extends over 14 amino acids. V lost 6 bases to trimming and J lost 4 bases; unmatched junction nucleotides: 6.

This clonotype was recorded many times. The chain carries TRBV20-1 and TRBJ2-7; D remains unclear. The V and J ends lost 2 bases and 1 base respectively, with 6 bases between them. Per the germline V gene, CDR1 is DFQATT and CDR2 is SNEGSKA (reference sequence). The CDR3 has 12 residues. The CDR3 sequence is CSARRESYEQYF. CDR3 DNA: TGCAGTGCTAGACGCGAATCCTACGAGCAGTACTTC.

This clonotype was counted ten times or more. In nucleotides, the CDR3 is TGCAGCGTTGAAGGGAGCTTTCAAGAGACCCAGTACTTC. Protein: CSVEGSFQETQYF. This chain uses TRBV29-1 with TRBJ2-5; D is unresolved. V was cut by 1 base and J by 2 bases, with 8 bases left in between. CDR1 and CDR2 (germline): SQVTM, ANQGSEA. This CDR3 spans 13 amino acids.

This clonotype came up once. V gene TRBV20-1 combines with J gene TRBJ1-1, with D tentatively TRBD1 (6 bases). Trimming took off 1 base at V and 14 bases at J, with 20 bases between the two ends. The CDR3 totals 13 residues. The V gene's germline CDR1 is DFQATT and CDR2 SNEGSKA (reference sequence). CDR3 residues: CSARAPRGGSAFF. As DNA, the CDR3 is TGCAGTGCTAGAGCTCCCAGGGGAGGGAGCGCCTTCTTT.

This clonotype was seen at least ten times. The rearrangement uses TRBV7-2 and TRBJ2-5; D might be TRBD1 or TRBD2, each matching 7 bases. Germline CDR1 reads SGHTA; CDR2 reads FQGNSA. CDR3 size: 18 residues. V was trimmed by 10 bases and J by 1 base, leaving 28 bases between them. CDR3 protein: CATSLGGTATPTQETQYF. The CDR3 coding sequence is TGTGCCACCTCCCTCGGGGGGACAGCGACCCCAACCCAAGAGACCCAGTACTTC.

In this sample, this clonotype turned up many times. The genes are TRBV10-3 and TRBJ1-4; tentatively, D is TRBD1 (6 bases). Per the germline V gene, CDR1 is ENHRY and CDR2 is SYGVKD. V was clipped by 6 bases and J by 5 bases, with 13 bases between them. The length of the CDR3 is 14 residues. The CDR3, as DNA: TGTGCCATCAGGAAGGGGGGCCTCAATGAAAAACTGTTTTTT. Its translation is CAIRKGGLNEKLFF.

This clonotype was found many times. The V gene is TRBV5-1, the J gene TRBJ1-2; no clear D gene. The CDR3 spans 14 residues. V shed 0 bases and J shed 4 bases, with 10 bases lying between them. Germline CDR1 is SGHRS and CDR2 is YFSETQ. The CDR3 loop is CASSLVGGTYGYTF. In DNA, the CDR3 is TGCGCCAGCAGCTTGGTTGGAGGTACCTATGGCTACACCTTC.

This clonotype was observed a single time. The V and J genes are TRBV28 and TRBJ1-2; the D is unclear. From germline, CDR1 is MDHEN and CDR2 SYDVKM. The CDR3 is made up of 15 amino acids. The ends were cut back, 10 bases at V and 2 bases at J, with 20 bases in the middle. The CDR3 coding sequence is TGTGCCACCCCCGGAGGACCTAATTCAAACTATGGCTACACCTTC. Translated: CATPGGPNSNYGYTF.

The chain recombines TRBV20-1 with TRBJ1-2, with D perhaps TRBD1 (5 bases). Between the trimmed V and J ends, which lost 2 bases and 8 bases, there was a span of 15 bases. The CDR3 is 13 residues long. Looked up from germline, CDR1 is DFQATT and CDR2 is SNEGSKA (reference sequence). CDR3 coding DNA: TGCAGTGCTAGACCCCGGGGGGAAGGGGGCTACACCTTC. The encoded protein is CSARPRGEGGYTF.

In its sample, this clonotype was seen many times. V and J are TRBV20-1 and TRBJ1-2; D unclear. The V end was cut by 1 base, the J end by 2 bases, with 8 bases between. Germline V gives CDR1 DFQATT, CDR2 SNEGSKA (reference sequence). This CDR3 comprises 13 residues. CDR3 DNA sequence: TGCAGTGCTAGAGGGGCCAAAAACTATGGCTACACCTTC. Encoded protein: CSARGAKNYGYTF.

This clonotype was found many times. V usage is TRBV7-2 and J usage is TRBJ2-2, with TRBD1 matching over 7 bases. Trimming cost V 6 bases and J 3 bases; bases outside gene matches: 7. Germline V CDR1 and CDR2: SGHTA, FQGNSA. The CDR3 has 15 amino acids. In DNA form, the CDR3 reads TGTGCCAGCAGAGGAAGGGACAGCTACACCGGGGAGCTGTTTTTT. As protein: CASRGRDSYTGELFF.

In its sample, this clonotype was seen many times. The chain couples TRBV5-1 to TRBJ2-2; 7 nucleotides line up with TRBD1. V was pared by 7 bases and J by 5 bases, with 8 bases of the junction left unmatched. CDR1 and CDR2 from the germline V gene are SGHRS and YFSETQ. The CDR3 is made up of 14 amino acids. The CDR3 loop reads CASSTGEKTGELFF. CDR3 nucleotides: TGCGCCAGCTCAACAGGGGAAAAAACCGGGGAGCTGTTTTTT.

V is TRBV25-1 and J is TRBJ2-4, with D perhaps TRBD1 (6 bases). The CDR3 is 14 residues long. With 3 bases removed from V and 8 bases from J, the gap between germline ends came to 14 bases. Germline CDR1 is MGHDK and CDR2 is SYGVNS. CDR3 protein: CASSDRGSQDIQYF. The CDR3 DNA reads TGTGCCAGCAGTGACAGGGGATCCCAGGACATTCAGTACTTC.

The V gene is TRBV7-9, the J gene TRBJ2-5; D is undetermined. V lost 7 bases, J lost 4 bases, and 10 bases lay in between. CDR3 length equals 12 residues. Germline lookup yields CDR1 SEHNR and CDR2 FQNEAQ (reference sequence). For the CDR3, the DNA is TGTGCCAGCACAGAACAGTCAGAGACCCAGTACTTC. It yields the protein CASTEQSETQYF.

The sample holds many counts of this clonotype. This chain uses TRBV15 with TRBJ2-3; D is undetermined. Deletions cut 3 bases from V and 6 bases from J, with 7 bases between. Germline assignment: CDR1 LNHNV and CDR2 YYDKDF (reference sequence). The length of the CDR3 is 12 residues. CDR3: CATSREGDTQYF. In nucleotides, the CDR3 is TGTGCCACCAGCAGGGAAGGGGATACGCAGTATTTT.

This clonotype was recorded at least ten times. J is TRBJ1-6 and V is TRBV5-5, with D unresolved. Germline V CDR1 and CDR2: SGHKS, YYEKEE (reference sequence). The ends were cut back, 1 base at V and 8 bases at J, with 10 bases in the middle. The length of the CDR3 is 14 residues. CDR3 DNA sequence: TGTGCCAGCAGCTTGAGTTTGGAGGATTCACCCCTCCACTTT. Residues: CASSLSLEDSPLHF.

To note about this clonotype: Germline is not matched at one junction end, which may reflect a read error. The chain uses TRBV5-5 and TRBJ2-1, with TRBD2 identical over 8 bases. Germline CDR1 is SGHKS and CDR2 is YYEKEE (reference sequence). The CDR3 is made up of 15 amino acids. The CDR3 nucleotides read TGTGCCAGCCGCTTGCGGCGGGGGGATGGATTTGAGCAGTTCTTC. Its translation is CASRLRRGDGFEQFF.

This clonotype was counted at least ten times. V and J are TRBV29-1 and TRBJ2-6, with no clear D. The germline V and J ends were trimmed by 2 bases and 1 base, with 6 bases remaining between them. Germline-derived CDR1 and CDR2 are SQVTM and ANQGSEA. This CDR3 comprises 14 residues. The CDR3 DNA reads TGCAGCGTTGAAAGGGCGTCTGGGGCCAACGTCCTGACTTTC. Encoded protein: CSVERASGANVLTF.

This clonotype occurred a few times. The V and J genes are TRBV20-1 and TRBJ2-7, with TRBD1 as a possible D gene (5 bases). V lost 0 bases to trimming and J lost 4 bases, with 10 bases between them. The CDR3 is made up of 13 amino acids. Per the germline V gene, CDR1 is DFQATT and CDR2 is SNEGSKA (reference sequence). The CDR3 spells CSARDYDSYEQYV. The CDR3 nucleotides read TGCAGTGCTAGAGATTATGACAGTTACGAGCAGTACGTC.

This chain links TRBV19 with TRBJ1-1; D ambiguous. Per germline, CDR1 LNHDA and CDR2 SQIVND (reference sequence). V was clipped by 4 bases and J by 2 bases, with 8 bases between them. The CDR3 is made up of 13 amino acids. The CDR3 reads CASSNQINTEAFF. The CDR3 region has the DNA TGTGCCAGTAGTAACCAAATTAACACTGAAGCTTTCTTT.

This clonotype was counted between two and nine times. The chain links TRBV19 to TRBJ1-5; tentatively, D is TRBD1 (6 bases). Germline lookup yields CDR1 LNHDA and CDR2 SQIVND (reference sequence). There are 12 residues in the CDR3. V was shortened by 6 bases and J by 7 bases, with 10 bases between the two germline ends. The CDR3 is CASSQQGQPQHF. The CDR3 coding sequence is TGTGCCAGTAGCCAACAGGGACAGCCCCAGCATTTT.